These 27 T cell receptor beta chains were sequenced from one sample in a study of tumor-infiltrating lymphocytes in primary liver carcinoma. The authors took blood RNA from unsorted whole blood and also extracted germline DNA. From roughly 0.55 ug of total RNA, TCR beta-specific cDNA was reverse-transcribed using a constant-region primer. It was through three nested multiplex PCR rounds of slightly modified ARM-PCR that TCR beta libraries arose. Forward primers for TRBV1-TRBV30 and a C-beta reverse primer served the first two PCR rounds, at about 10 cycles each. MiXCR, applied by TCRdb to the multiplex PCR reads, yields one record per CDR3 protein. Seen here are approximately 210,000 distinct CDR3 sequences, approximately 65% observed once, and the top ten hold approximately 6.5%. Sequenced input: peripheral blood. These receptors were obtained from a woman aged 55-70 years with primary liver carcinoma and hepatitis B virus infection.

The chain couples TRBV12-3 or TRBV12-4 to TRBJ1-5; D remains ambiguous. Trimming removed 1 base at V and 8 bases at J, with 15 bases between. The CDR3 totals 15 residues. The CDR3 bases are TGTGCCAGCAGTTTAGGCAGAGATAGTAATAAGCCCCAGCATTTT. Residues: CASSLGRDSNKPQHF.

This clonotype was recorded many times. V gene TRBV10-1 combines with J gene TRBJ1-1; 7 bases fit TRBD1. The CDR3 has 13 amino acids. CDR1 and CDR2 from the germline V gene are WNHNN and SYGVQD (reference sequence). V dropped 6 bases and J dropped 1; count of bases not matched to a gene: 2. In nucleotides, the CDR3 is TGCGCCAGCAGCCGGGACAGGAACACTGAAGCTTTCTTT. Residues: CASSRDRNTEAFF.

The CDR3 coding sequence is TGTGCCAGCAGTGAAGGGTGGGAACTGGCGCAGTTCTTC. It is translated as CASSEGWELAQFF. The V gene is TRBV2, the J gene TRBJ2-1; D gene ambiguous. The V gene lost 1 base and the J gene lost 12 bases, with 13 bases spanning the gap. Germline CDR1 SNHLY, CDR2 FYNNEI. The CDR3 extends over 13 amino acids.

As regards this clonotype: At one of its ends the junction is not consistent with the germline gene, which may arise from a read error. The chain combines TRBV11-2 with TRBJ2-2; D could derive from TRBD1 or TRBD2 (6 bases each). CDR3 length equals 14 residues. The V gene's germline CDR1 is SGHAT and CDR2 FQNNGV. The CDR3 nucleotides are TGTGCCAGGAGCTTACTAGTCGGGGGCGGGGAGCGGTTTTTT. Protein: CARSLLVGGGERFF.

Comments on this clonotype: Just one base apart from a much larger clone, this may be a read error. The chain combines TRBV4-1 with TRBJ2-7; D not certain. Germline-derived CDR1 and CDR2 are MGHRA and YSYEKL. The V end was cut by 1 base, the J end by 2 bases, with 15 bases between. The CDR3 extends over 16 amino acids. The CDR3 bases are TGCGCCAGCAGCCAAGGGTATTCGGTACCCACCTACGAGCAGTACTTC. This translates into CASSQGYSVPTYEQYF.

Comments on this clonotype: A much larger clone lies a single base off, so this may be a read error. The CDR3 DNA reads TGTGCCAGAAGCCCAGGACCGGGGGACACTGAAGCTTTCTTT. Translating it yields CARSPGPGDTEAFF. This chain connects TRBV12-3 or TRBV12-4 to TRBJ1-1; the D gene is possibly TRBD1 (5 bases). V lost 9 bases and J 3 bases, leaving 17 bases between the germline ends. The CDR3 spans 14 residues.

As for this clonotype: A much larger clone lies one base from this, so it may be a read error. The gene calls are TRBV6-1 and TRBJ1-2; D is ambiguous. Germline V gives CDR1 MNHNS, CDR2 SASEGT. This CDR3 comprises 13 residues. V was pared by 5 bases and J by 5 bases, with 12 bases between. Here the CDR3 reads CASSSRPIYGYTF. CDR3 nucleotides: TGTGCCAGCAGTTCGCGGCCAATATATGGCTACACCTTC.

Comment on this clonotype: An end of the junction differs from the germline gene, which may be a read error. The chain has TRBV5-1 and TRBJ2-6; TRBD1 is a possible D gene (5 bases). The CDR3 is made up of 13 amino acids. CDR1 and CDR2 (germline): SGHRS, YFSETQ. The CDR3 spells CASNPAGANILTF. CDR3 DNA sequence: TGCGCCAGCAACCCAGCTGGGGCCAACATCCTGACTTTC.

The chain couples TRBV6-5 to TRBJ2-7, with D hard to call. With 0 bases removed from V and 7 bases from J, the gap between germline ends came to 16 bases. Germline CDR1 reads MNHEY; CDR2 reads SVGAGI. The CDR3 loop spans 15 amino acids. The CDR3 DNA sequence: TGTGCCAGCAGTTACTCGATCGCCGGCCTCTATGAGCAGTACTTC. Its translation is CASSYSIAGLYEQYF.

Notes on this clonotype: The missing conserved phenylalanine or tryptophan at the end of this CDR3 makes a read error likely. This chain uses TRBV11-2 with TRBJ2-7; 8 nucleotides match TRBD1. The V gene end was trimmed by 7 bases and the J gene end by 7 bases; junction bases not matched to a gene: 18. The CDR3 loop spans 16 amino acids. Germline values: CDR1 SGHAT, CDR2 FQNNGV. The CDR3 sequence is CASTHTATGAGSEQYL. CDR3 bases: TGTGCCAGCACCCATACCGCGACAGGGGCGGGAAGTGAGCAGTACCTC.

About this clonotype itself: An end of the junction differs from the germline gene, which may be a read error. The CDR3: CASSEERGSYNSPFHF. CDR3 DNA sequence: TGTGCCAGCAGCGAAGAGAGGGGCAGCTATAATTCACCCTTCCACTTT. The rearrangement joins TRBV6-5 to TRBJ1-6; perhaps TRBD1 as D (5 bases). Germline loops: CDR1 MNHEY, CDR2 SVGAGI. The CDR3 length is 16 residues.

Of note for this clonotype: Likely a read error: the CDR3 ends without its conserved phenylalanine or tryptophan. Because the CDR3's place on the DNA is in doubt, the DNA is left out and the CDR3 is given as listed by TCRdb. CDR3 sequence reads: CANSSTTSGSRNERFY. The rearrangement uses TRBV11-1 and TRBJ2-1; the table's D call, TRBD2, was not checked against the DNA. The CDR3 length equals 16 residues, ends included. CDR1 is SGHAT, CDR2 FQDESV, per germline (reference sequence).

Comments on this clonotype: This sequence may be a read error, since a much larger clone differs from it by one base. The chain carries TRBV4-1 and TRBJ2-7; D assignment may be TRBD1 or TRBD2 (5 bases each). The CDR3 is 14 amino acids. Germline V gene data show CDR1 as MGHRA and CDR2 as YSYEKL. The germline V and J ends were trimmed by 3 bases and 6 bases, with 15 bases remaining between them. This chain's CDR3 is CASSHPGAHLEQYF. In DNA form, the CDR3 reads TGCGCCAGCAGCCATCCCGGGGCCCATCTCGAGCAGTACTTC.

A remark on this clonotype: This clone may be a read error of a much larger clone one base away. The chain has TRBV6-5 and TRBJ1-1, with D possibly matching TRBD1 (6 bases). Trimming cost V 6 bases and J 0 bases, with 8 bases left between them. Germline loops: CDR1 MNHEY, CDR2 SVGAGI. This CDR3 has 13 residues. CDR3 region: CASRQGVNTEAFF. As DNA, the CDR3 is TGTGCCAGCAGACAGGGCGTGAACACTGAAGCTTTCTTT.

Worth noting for this clonotype: This CDR3 is missing its conserved last phenylalanine or tryptophan, likely due to a read error. The chain recombines TRBV11-1 with TRBJ2-1, with 9 bases lining up with TRBD2. This CDR3 comprises 15 residues. Germline V gene lookup returns CDR1 SGHAT and CDR2 FQDESV (reference sequence). CDR3 sequence (DNA): TGTGTCAGCAGCCCACAAATGGGACTAGCTTATGAGCAGTTCTTA. Its translation: CVSSPQMGLAYEQFL.

With regard to this clonotype: This may be a read error, as it is one base from a much larger clone. This chain connects TRBV4-2 to TRBJ2-4; perhaps TRBD2 as D (5 bases). From germline, CDR1 is LGHNA and CDR2 YNFKEQ. This CDR3 region has 13 residues. The DNA of the CDR3 is TGTGCCATCAGCCAAGAGGGTAAAAACATTCAGTACTTC. The encoded protein is CAISQEGKNIQYF.

This clonotype was found a few times. A read error may explain this, as a much larger clone is one base away. The chain couples TRBV4-2 to TRBJ2-3; 10 nucleotides line up with TRBD2. CDR3 length: 17 amino acids. The germline gives CDR1 LGHNA, CDR2 YNFKEQ. CDR3 amino acids: CASSQVRTSGLTNTQYF. As DNA, the CDR3 is TGTGCCAGCAGCCAAGTTCGGACTAGCGGACTCACAAATACGCAGTATTTT.

Of note for this clonotype: Relative to the germline gene, one junction end is altered; a read error may explain this. This chain uses TRBV29-1 with TRBJ2-5, with TRBD1 matching over 9 bases. The length of the CDR3 is 13 residues. CDR1 and CDR2 from the germline V gene are SQVTM and ANQGSEA. DNA of the CDR3: TGCAACGTTCACGGACAGGGGCAAGATACCCAGTACTTC. This encodes CNVHGQGQDTQYF.

V usage is TRBV11-2 and J usage is TRBJ2-3; D unclear. Germline CDR1 and CDR2: SGHAT and FQNNGV. Trimming left V 4 bases short and J 2 bases short, with 13 bases between. The CDR3 runs to 15 residues. The CDR3 nucleotides are TGTGCCAGCAGCTACCCCAGGTCCTTCACAGATACGCAGTATTTT. Its protein is CASSYPRSFTDTQYF.

The chain is built from TRBV28 and TRBJ2-3, with 8 bases matching TRBD1. This CDR3 region has 13 residues. The V segment lost 5 bases and the J segment 3 bases; nucleotides outside the gene matches: 1. Germline values: CDR1 MDHEN, CDR2 SYDVKM. CDR3 in amino acids: CASSTGGTDTQYF. CDR3 sequence (DNA): TGTGCCAGCAGTACAGGGGGAACAGATACGCAGTATTTT.

Concerning this clonotype: A read error may account for a junction end that differs from germline. V usage is TRBV14 and J usage is TRBJ2-3, with 11 bases matching TRBD2. The CDR3 spans 18 residues. CDR1 is SGHDN and CDR2 is FVKESK in the germline V gene. DNA for the CDR3: TGTGCCAGCAGCCAAGATCGAGTAGCGGGAGGGTCCACAGGTACGCAGTATTTT. It is translated as CASSQDRVAGGSTGTQYF.

A note on this clonotype: Possible read error: a much larger clone is one base away. The chain couples TRBV28 to TRBJ2-3; D gene unclear. Germline V gene lookup returns CDR1 MDHEN and CDR2 SYDVKM. CDR3 length: 14 amino acids. The CDR3 spells CTSSFLSGTDTQYF. The CDR3 region has the DNA TGTACCAGCAGCTTCCTCTCCGGGACAGATACGCAGTATTTT.

This clonotype is a singleton in its sample. A much larger clone is a single base away; this may be a read error. J is TRBJ2-5 and V is TRBV12-3 or TRBV12-4; D is unclear. This CDR3 contains 12 residues. CDR3 bases: TGTGCCAGCAGTTTCGTCCAAGAGACCCAGCACTTC. It is translated as CASSFVQETQHF.

As concerns this clonotype: This is likely a read error, given that the CDR3 carries no conserved phenylalanine or tryptophan at its end. The rearrangement uses TRBV6-5 and TRBJ1-4; D is undetermined. Germline V gene lookup returns CDR1 MNHEY and CDR2 SVGAGI. V lost 5 bases and J 5 bases, leaving 12 bases between the germline ends. This CDR3 has 14 residues. This CDR3 is CASSPRTANEKLFS. DNA for the CDR3: TGTGCCAGCAGTCCCCGGACCGCCAATGAAAAACTGTTTTCT.

This rearrangement joins TRBV11-2 to TRBJ2-3; D perhaps matches TRBD2 (7 bases). V lost 3 bases and J lost 9, with 19 bases in between. The CDR3 has 15 residues. CDR1 is SGHAT and CDR2 is FQNNGV in the germline V gene. The CDR3 protein is CASSFGTPPGGTQYF. CDR3 DNA: TGTGCCAGCAGCTTTGGGACACCCCCGGGGGGCACGCAGTATTTT.

The chain has TRBV7-9 and TRBJ1-2; 9 nucleotides line up with TRBD1. The CDR3 spans 16 residues. V lost 5 bases to trimming and J lost 3 bases; unmatched junction nucleotides: 10. Germline V CDR1 and CDR2: SEHNR, FQNEAQ (reference sequence). The CDR3, as DNA: TGTGCCAGCAGCAGTTCCGGGACAGGGCTTTACTATGGCTACACCTTC. It translates to CASSSSGTGLYYGYTF.

This clonotype was observed a few times. The V call is TRBV11-2, the J call TRBJ2-2, with D hard to call. Per germline, CDR1 SGHAT and CDR2 FQNNGV. The V end lost 3 bases, the J end lost 6 bases, and 8 bases lay between the germline ends. The CDR3 loop spans 13 amino acids. CDR3 in amino acids: CASSLLRPGELFF. CDR3 coding DNA: TGTGCCAGCAGCTTGTTACGTCCCGGGGAGCTGTTTTTT. Full variable domain (rest looked up from reference TRBV11-2 and TRBJ2-2): EAGVAQSPRYKIIEKRQSVAFWCNPISGHATLYWYQQILGQGPKLLIQFQNNGVVDDSQLPKDRFSAERLKGVDSTLKIQPAKLEDSAVYLCASSLLRPGELFFGEGSRLTVL.